The entry that follows covers one T cell receptor (beta chain) sequence. Assay used: immunoSEQ multiplex PCR; TCRdb lists only in-frame clones, some missing. The sample has 600,000 to 800,000 clones; roughly two thirds are singletons. The data belong to a study of shared clonotypes between healthy human individuals. The junction had 23 bases not matched to a gene; V was cut back by 11 bases and J by 10 bases. The CDR3 runs to 16 residues. CDR1 SGHVS and CDR2 FQNEAQ come from the germline V gene. Sequencing input: memory CD4+ T cells sorted from blood. Subset specified: CD45RA-negative fraction. The chain links TRBV7-8 to TRBJ2-1; 7 bases match TRBD2. The TCR comes from a woman in her 30s in good health. CDR3 loop: CAVRDGASGLLREQFF. DNA for the CDR3: TGTGCCGTGCGGGATGGGGCTAGCGGACTCCTTCGGGAGCAGTTCTTC.